The next 14 T cell receptor beta chains were all read from a single sample in a study of cytomegalovirus exposure and HLA in healthy donors. PCR employed 60 Vbeta and 13 Jbeta primers. Using immunoSEQ multiplex PCR, the repertoire was profiled, and TCRdb retains in-frame clones only, with some absent. The sample includes tens of thousands of clones, more than 70% of them seen just once. Specimen: PBMCs. The receptors originated from a man aged 50 or older in good health and CMV-seropositive.

The chain uses TRBV15 and TRBJ1-5; TRBD1 aligns across 8 bases. V lost 0 bases to trimming and J lost 2 bases; unmatched junction nucleotides: 15. The CDR3 runs to 20 residues. Per the germline V gene, CDR1 is LNHNV and CDR2 is YYDKDF (reference sequence). The CDR3 is CATSRDWGFLEQGGNQPQHF. The CDR3 nucleotides are TGTGCCACCAGCAGAGATTGGGGATTCTTAGAACAGGGGGGCAATCAGCCCCAGCATTTT. The whole variable domain, remainder taken from reference TRBV15 and TRBJ1-5, is DAMVIQNPRYQVTQFGKPVTLSCSQTLNHNVMYWYQQKSSQAPKLLFHYYDKDFNNEADTPDNFQSRRPNTSFCFLDIRSPGLGDTAMYLCATSRDWGFLEQGGNQPQHFGDGTRLSIL.

About this clone: The junction differs from germline at one of its ends, possibly a read error. Other nucleotide sequences in the sample specify the same CDR3. The chain links TRBV6-1 to TRBJ2-4; 7 positions match TRBD1. CDR3 length equals 13 residues. Germline lookup yields CDR1 MNHNS and CDR2 SASEGT. DNA for the CDR3: TGTGCTAGCAGTGTACAGGGGAAAAACATTCAGTACTTC. Translation: CASSVQGKNIQYF.

In this sample, this clone turned up once. This chain links TRBV28 with TRBJ1-3, with D unclear. The CDR3 length is 15 residues. Germline loops: CDR1 MDHEN, CDR2 SYDVKM. Trimming stripped 4 bases from V and 0 bases from J, with 10 bases between. CDR3 DNA: TGTGCCAGCAGTTGGGAGGTGAGCTCTGGAAACACCATATATTTT. Translating gives CASSWEVSSGNTIYF.

A single count supports this clone. This chain connects TRBV19 to TRBJ2-6, with 7 bases fitting TRBD1. The J segment lost 0 bases and the V segment lost 8 bases, leaving 10 bases of the junction unmatched. Germline-derived CDR1 and CDR2 are LNHDA and SQIVND (reference sequence). This CDR3 has 17 residues. CDR3 DNA sequence: TGTGCCAGTGGGAGACAGGGCAGCGCCTCTGGGGCCAACGTCCTGACTTTC. Translated, it gives CASGRQGSASGANVLTF.

The chain links TRBV5-1 to TRBJ2-7; TRBD1 matches 8 bases. The V and J ends lost 4 bases and 6 bases, in that order; junction bases with no gene match: 9. Germline V gene data show CDR1 as SGHRS and CDR2 as YFSETQ. The CDR3 is made up of 14 amino acids. The CDR3 DNA sequence: TGCGCCAGCAGCAACCCGACAGGGGCGGGCGAGCAGTACTTC. Translated: CASSNPTGAGEQYF.

The rearrangement links TRBV2 to TRBJ2-7, with unresolved D. CDR1 is SNHLY and CDR2 is FYNNEI in the germline V gene. Between the trimmed V and J ends, which lost 3 bases and 0 bases, there was a span of 12 bases. The CDR3 runs 15 residues. The CDR3 loop reads CASSDDVRLSYEQYF. The CDR3 DNA sequence: TGTGCCAGCAGTGACGACGTGCGGCTCTCCTACGAGCAGTACTTC.

V and J are TRBV7-2 and TRBJ2-3, with 7 bases that match TRBD1. CDR1 and CDR2 (germline): SGHTA, FQGNSA. There are 16 residues in the CDR3. The J segment lost 4 bases and the V segment lost 6 bases, leaving 13 bases of the junction unmatched. The CDR3 region is CASSRRSGTAADTQYF. CDR3 nucleotides: TGTGCCAGCAGTAGACGATCCGGGACAGCAGCAGATACGCAGTATTTT. The full variable domain, in which reference TRBV7-2 and TRBJ2-3 provide the parts outside the CDR3, is GAGVSQSPSNKVTEKGKDVELRCDPISGHTALYWYRQSLGQGLEFLIYFQGNSAPDKSGLPSDRFSAERTGGSVSTLTIQRTQQEDSAVYLCASSRRSGTAADTQYFGPGTRLTVL.

This rearrangement joins TRBV5-1 to TRBJ2-3; the D gene is possibly TRBD2 (7 bases). CDR1 SGHRS and CDR2 YFSETQ come from the germline V gene. CDR3 size: 15 residues. The germline V and J ends were trimmed by 0 bases and 5 bases, with 13 bases remaining between them. The chain's CDR3 is CASSLEGGPRDTQYF. DNA for the CDR3: TGCGCCAGCAGCTTGGAGGGGGGGCCCAGAGATACGCAGTATTTT.

This chain uses TRBV6-5 with TRBJ2-7, with 8 bases matching TRBD1. The CDR3 runs 14 residues. Germline V gene lookup returns CDR1 MNHEY and CDR2 SVGAGI. V dropped 0 bases and J dropped 7; count of bases not matched to a gene: 5. CDR3 region: CASSYSQGAREQYF. The CDR3 DNA sequence: TGTGCCAGCAGTTACTCGCAGGGGGCGAGGGAGCAGTACTTC.

The V call is TRBV19, the J call TRBJ2-5, with 7 bases aligning to TRBD1. The V segment lost 5 bases and the J segment 3 bases; nucleotides outside the gene matches: 9. The germline CDR1 and CDR2 sequences are LNHDA and SQIVND (reference sequence). The CDR3 is made up of 15 amino acids. The CDR3 coding sequence is TGTGCCAGTAGTTCAGGGGGATGGTCCAAAGAGACCCAGTACTTC. Amino acid sequence: CASSSGGWSKETQYF.

The table lists this clone with a few counts. This sequence joins TRBV28 and TRBJ2-7; D is possibly TRBD2 (6 bases). The germline CDR1 and CDR2 sequences are MDHEN and SYDVKM. CDR3 length: 15 amino acids. Trimming took 2 bases from V and 0 from J, leaving 11 bases between them. CDR3 sequence: CASSLGKRASYEQYF. The CDR3, as DNA: TGTGCCAGCAGTTTAGGGAAGCGGGCCTCCTACGAGCAGTACTTC.

The J gene is TRBJ1-3, the V gene TRBV19, with TRBD1 as a possible D gene (6 bases). The V and J ends lost 5 bases and 0 bases respectively, with 8 bases between them. In germline, CDR1 is LNHDA, CDR2 SQIVND (reference sequence). The CDR3 runs 14 residues. DNA of the CDR3: TGTGCCAGTAGTCGAGGGGGCTCTGGAAACACCATATATTTT. It yields the protein CASSRGGSGNTIYF.

The rearrangement uses TRBV5-6 and TRBJ2-1, with 9 bases identical to TRBD1. The CDR3 has 16 residues. Germline V gene lookup returns CDR1 SGHDT and CDR2 YYEEEE. V lost 4 bases to trimming and J lost 5 bases; unmatched junction nucleotides: 10. CDR3 sequence: CASSHPTGGADNEQFF. Here the CDR3 DNA reads TGTGCCAGCAGCCACCCCACAGGGGGCGCGGACAATGAGCAGTTCTTC.

V usage is TRBV11-2 and J usage is TRBJ1-3; a weak D match, TRBD1 (6 bases). The CDR3 runs to 16 residues. The V end lost 3 bases, the J end lost 0 bases, and 12 bases lay between the germline ends. Germline lookup yields CDR1 SGHAT and CDR2 FQNNGV. Here the CDR3 DNA reads TGTGCCAGCAGCTTGGCCACAGGGCTCTCTGGAAACACCATATATTTT. Its translation is CASSLATGLSGNTIYF.